The sequence of this TCR beta chain was determined in a study of blood T cell repertoires in COVID-19. Whole-study context: The analysed material was cDNA or gDNA that came from T cells, B-cell-depleted T cells, or PBMCs.

The assay was immunoSEQ multiplex PCR, and TCRdb's table has in-frame clones only and misses some. The table shows tens of thousands of clones, with approximately 79% occurring only once. The sample holds a few counts of this clone. The trim removed 4 bases at V and 1 base at J, leaving 11 bases unmatched. Germline CDR1 SNHLY, CDR2 FYNNEI. CDR3 size: 19 residues. What was sequenced was peripheral blood. The V and J genes are TRBV2 and TRBJ2-3; 13 nucleotides line up with TRBD2. The sequence came from a woman aged 45-65 years with acute or convalescent COVID-19. CDR3 sequence (DNA): TGTGCCAGCAGTGTAAGGACTAGCGGGAGTGGGATGGGCACAGATACGCAGTATTTT. This codes for CASSVRTSGSGMGTDTQYF.